Described below is a single TCR beta chain sequence and its context. This clonotype was observed at least ten times. What antigen it recognizes has not been identified. No base quality values were provided; no much bigger clone lies one nucleotide off. This specimen belongs to a study of blood T cells in healthy people across ages (dated by TCRdb to about 2015). Some background on the complete study: In model experiments, template switching captured about one uniquely barcoded TCR beta cDNA molecule for every two T cells. To track age-related changes in TCR beta repertoire diversity, the study relied on deep sequencing normalized with unique cDNA molecular identifiers. Donors were grouped into four age groups: young (average approximately 15 years), middle-aged (less than 40), aged (about 60) and long-lived (82). To avoid experimental bias, donors of different ages were distributed randomly across sequencing lanes. Two additional independent replicas of 1 million unique cDNA reads from the same blood draw were analyzed for two donors (one aged 18 to 30 and one aged 80 or older). The paper as a whole reports these results and caveats: The percentage of naive T cells measured by flow cytometry correlated strongly with observed TCR beta diversity. Compared with the aged group, more naive CD4+ T cells, fewer expanded clones and increased TCR diversity were shown by the long-lived group, suggesting age selection. Total diversity estimates from one million sequenced T cells were considered lower bounds and underestimates. As age increased, observed TCR beta diversity per million T cells dropped in a roughly linear way, and a significant reduction was already evident by age roughly 40. Donor CMV infection status was unknown, potentially confounding age-related changes in expanded clonotypes. Bulk unsorted PBMC profiling prevented conclusive comparison of naive and antigen-experienced compartments.

Including cysteine and phenylalanine, the CDR3 has 14 amino acids. Solely the CDR3 DNA is kept, with 42 bases framed from the first base. Trimming takes 2 bases off V and 12 bases off J; junction bases not matched to a gene: 12. The germline V gene gives CDR1 as SGDLS and CDR2 as YYNGEE. Libraries were constructed by 5' RACE. The instrument was an Illumina HiSeq 2500. A second PCR of roughly 6 to 12 cycles was run with a J-beta primer mix and a sample-barcoded 5' primer. Each TCR beta cDNA molecule received a unique molecular identifier from a template-switch 5' adaptor carrying 12 random nucleotides. Each sample yielded at least 2.5 million CDR3-containing paired-end reads. The Mint cDNA synthesis kit, primed by a TRBC-specific oligonucleotide, was used to synthesize first-strand cDNA from all RNA. After uracil-DNA glycosylase treatment, a first 18-cycle PCR used universal primers M1SS and BC2_uni_R on all cDNA. Regarding the original processing steps: For normalization, 1 million high-quality reads, each with a distinct molecular identifier, were randomly selected from each sample. Instead of being binned into consensus sequences, reads that shared molecular identifiers were thrown out. MiTCR, run with a Q25 quality threshold and the strictest error-elimination algorithm, handled CDR3 identification, clonotype clustering and error correction. A nonparametric unseen species model using Euler transformation provided a lower-bound estimate of total TCR beta diversity. In-frame beta chains were kept once TCRdb had trimmed the public reads at Q25 with fastp and called clones with MiXCR. Rows with a matching CDR3 protein are joined into one entry that keeps the most common DNA and genes. The V and J calls were determined by TCRdb, not by the authors. The sample table lists approximately 730,000 distinct CDR3 sequences, 53% of them with a count of one. Together, the top ten hold about 42% of the sample.

Donors were 40 or so systemically healthy Caucasian individuals from Russia aged roughly 6 to 95 years. Roughly 10 milliliters of peripheral blood were collected from each donor into EDTA-treated Vacutainer tubes. PBMCs were isolated by Ficoll-Paque density-gradient centrifugation, with at least 6 million obtained per sample. Trizol reagent was used to extract total RNA from the PBMCs, yielding at least 6 micrograms per sample. The percentages of naive CD45RAhigh/CD27high T cells were determined by flow cytometry on a PBMC aliquot from every donor. This receptor was obtained from a man at least 80 years old in good health. The V gene is TRBV9 and the J gene is TRBJ2-3; the junction holds 7 bases that match TRBD2. Source material: blood. The CDR3 in this case is CASSVGSAGATQYF. The DNA reads as follows: TGTGCCAGCAGCGTGGGTTCGGCGGGAGCAACCCAGTATTTT.